This T cell receptor beta chain was recovered during a study of blood T cell repertoires in COVID-19. This clone has just one count. V dropped 7 bases and J dropped 1 base, with 20 bases sitting between them. Germline V lookup: CDR1 MGHRA, CDR2 YSYEKL. This CDR3 region has 18 residues. Source study methods: By means of reference gene primer amplification, nucleated cell counts were estimated. Profiling relied on immunoSEQ multiplex PCR, and the TCRdb table lists in-frame clones only, not all of them. V, J and clone size are taken as reported in that table, and D and trimming were inferred from the DNA itself. Among 250,000 or so clones, approximately 90% were seen once, and the ten largest hold approximately 4%.

The sequencing sample was made of PBMCs or T cells enriched from blood (not recorded which). This chain joins TRBV4-1 and TRBJ2-6; the D is unclear. The origin of this receptor is a woman aged 25 to 45 with acute COVID-19. The CDR3 loop is CASTLRSSPTSGANVLTF. CDR3 bases: TGCGCCAGCACTCTCCGTTCCTCGCCGACTTCTGGGGCCAACGTCCTGACTTTC.